This is a list of T cell receptor beta chains from one sample in a study of HIV-infected patients and healthy controls. TCRdb re-called the 5' RACE reads through MiXCR, storing one row per CDR3 protein. The sample records tens of thousands of distinct CDR3 sequences, roughly 16% being singletons. The sequenced material came from CD4+ T cells from blood. The origin of the receptors is a human donor in good health. The CDR3 runs from the conserved cysteine through the conserved F or W. A D gene is named only where the DNA matches it firmly. Not every row has a clone size; where given, it reads once, few, many or a size class.

TRBJ1-2	TRBD1	TRBV4-3	.	TGCGCCAGCAGCCAAGATGGGACAGGCGACTATGGCTACACCTTC	CASSQDGTGDYGYTF
TRBJ2-1	TRBD2	TRBV19	.	TGTGCCAGTAATCCTAGCGGGATAGGTGAGCAGTTCTTC	CASNPSGIGEQFF
TRBJ2-3	.	TRBV7-3	few	TGTGCCAGCAGAGTGGACAGTACTAGCACAGATACGCAGTATTTT	CASRVDSTSTDTQYF
TRBJ2-1	.	TRBV7-9	few	TGTGCCAGCAGCCGCCTCTCCTACAATGAGCAGTTCTTC	CASSRLSYNEQFF
TRBJ1-4	.	TRBV7-2	few	TGTGCCAGCAGCTCAGGGGTGGCTAATGAAAAACTGTTTTTT	CASSSGVANEKLFF
TRBJ2-1	.	TRBV12-3/TRBV12-4	.	TGTGCCAGCAGTTCGAGACTCGGGGGCTACAATGAGCAGTTCTTC	CASSSRLGGYNEQFF
TRBJ1-1	.	TRBV4-1	few	TGCGCCAGCAGCCAAGTCGGGACGTTGAACACTGAAGCTTTCTTT	CASSQVGTLNTEAFF
TRBJ2-1	TRBD2	TRBV20-1	.	TGCAGTGCTAGAGATACGACTAGCGGATACAATGAGCAGTTCTTC	CSARDTTSGYNEQFF
TRBJ1-1	.	TRBV7-2	once	TGTGCCAGCGGGGTTTCGGCGAACACTGAAGCTTTCTTT	CASGVSANTEAFF
TRBJ2-5	TRBD1	TRBV19	many	TGTGCCAGTAGTATGGGACAGGGGTCTAGGGGGACCCAGTACTTC	CASSMGQGSRGTQYF